This T cell receptor beta chain was recovered during a study of cytomegalovirus exposure and HLA in healthy donors. Both 60 Vbeta primers and 13 Jbeta primers went into the PCR. TCRdb's copy holds only in-frame clones and misses some; the assay was immunoSEQ multiplex PCR. The profile shows around 76,000 clones, 70% to 80% of them singletons. V dropped 4 bases and J dropped 6; count of bases not matched to a gene: 12. CDR3 length: 16 residues. Germline V gene data show CDR1 as SGHAT and CDR2 as FQNNGV. Study-wide points: Some V segments, including TRBV6-2 and TRBV6-3, were excluded as indistinguishable. A later analysis found common viral pathogens apparently linked to several of the most significant clusters. Specificity for CMV antigens was confirmed in vitro for a few of the CMV-associated chains.

For this clone: The antigen is undetermined.

The clonotype originates from a woman in her forties or fifties in good health and CMV-seropositive. The sequenced sample consisted of PBMCs. The chain uses TRBV11-2 and TRBJ2-1; 7 bases match TRBD2. The DNA for the CDR3 is TGTGCCAGCAGCTCGCGACTAGCTTCATCGGGCAATGAGCAGTTCTTC. As protein: CASSSRLASSGNEQFF.